The 25 T cell receptor beta chains below were found in one sample sequenced in a study of blood T cells in healthy people across ages. A sample-barcoded 5' primer and a J-beta primer mix were used in a second PCR of about 7 to 12 cycles. TCRdb called the 5' RACE reads again in MiXCR, with one record for every CDR3 protein. The sample has approximately 1,100,000 distinct CDR3 sequences; 45% are singletons. Sequencing used blood. Every receptor here comes from a woman in her sixties in good health.

The V gene is TRBV3-1, the J gene TRBJ2-6, with 9 bases aligning to TRBD1. The CDR3 length is 19 residues. The junction had 8 bases not matched to a gene; V was cut back by 2 bases and J by 0 bases. Germline V gene sequence: CDR1 LGHDT, CDR2 YNNKEL (reference sequence). CDR3 nucleotide sequence: TGTGCCAGCAGCCAACCCGGGACAGGGAGGGTCTCTGGGGCCAACGTCCTGACTTTC. It specifies CASSQPGTGRVSGANVLTF.

The V call is TRBV7-2, the J call TRBJ1-1; D unclear. The CDR3 totals 15 residues. Germline V gives CDR1 SGHTA, CDR2 FQGNSA. V was trimmed by 5 bases and J by 2 bases, leaving 15 bases between them. CDR3 nucleotides: TGTGCCAGCAGCGCTCGGATTCCACTAAACACTGAAGCTTTCTTT. Its translation is CASSARIPLNTEAFF.

This clonotype has just a few counts. The gene calls are TRBV20-1 and TRBJ2-5; D unresolved. CDR3 length: 12 amino acids. CDR1 is DFQATT, CDR2 SNEGSKA, per germline (reference sequence). Trimming cost V 4 bases and J 1 base, with 7 bases left between them. DNA for the CDR3: TGCAGTGCTAAACTAATCCAAGAGACCCAGTACTTC. Its protein product is CSAKLIQETQYF.

This clonotype appeared a few times. This chain joins TRBV29-1 and TRBJ1-4, with D possibly matching TRBD1 (5 bases). Germline values: CDR1 SQVTM, CDR2 ANQGSEA. Trimming removed 4 bases from V and 4 bases from J, with 13 bases in between. This CDR3 comprises 14 residues. The DNA for the CDR3 is TGCAGCGTTGGAGGCGGGGGGTTTAATGAAAAACTGTTTTTT. It yields the protein CSVGGGGFNEKLFF. The full variable domain, rest sourced from reference TRBV29-1 and TRBJ1-4, is SAVISQKPSRDICQRGTSLTIQCQVDSQVTMMFWYRQQPGQSLTLIATANQGSEATYESGFVIDKFPISRPNLTFSTLTVSNMSPEDSSIYLCSVGGGGFNEKLFFGSGTQLSVL.

This clonotype turned up a few times. J is TRBJ2-1 and V is TRBV15; 8 bases are shared with TRBD2. The germline CDR1 and CDR2 sequences are LNHNV and YYDKDF (reference sequence). CDR3 length: 13 amino acids. The J segment lost 14 bases and the V segment lost 1 base, leaving 7 bases of the junction unmatched. CDR3 protein: CATSRGGSGTEFF. In nucleotides, the CDR3 is TGTGCCACCAGCAGAGGAGGTAGCGGGACGGAGTTCTTC. Based on the CDR3 plus reference TRBV15 and TRBJ2-1, the full variable domain is DAMVIQNPRYQVTQFGKPVTLSCSQTLNHNVMYWYQQKSSQAPKLLFHYYDKDFNNEADTPDNFQSRRPNTSFCFLDIRSPGLGDTAMYLCATSRGGSGTEFFGPGTRLTVL.

In its sample, this clonotype was seen many times. The chain is built from TRBV5-1 and TRBJ2-3, with 14 nucleotides matching TRBD2. The CDR3 length is 16 residues. The ends lost 4 bases at V and 5 bases at J; junction bases unmatched: 6. Germline CDR1 is SGHRS and CDR2 is YFSETQ. CDR3 sequence: CASSKGLAGVRDTQYF. For the CDR3, the DNA is TGCGCCAGCAGCAAGGGACTAGCGGGAGTAAGAGATACGCAGTATTTT. Looking up the rest from reference TRBV5-1 and TRBJ2-3 gives the full variable domain: KAGVTQTPRYLIKTRGQQVTLSCSPISGHRSVSWYQQTPGQGLQFLFEYFSETQRNKGNFPGRFSGRQFSNSRSEMNVSTLELGDSALYLCASSKGLAGVRDTQYFGPGTRLTVL.

This clonotype was detected only once. A much larger clone lies one base from this, so it may be a read error. The CDR3 sequence is CASSFATNYGYTF. The CDR3 coding sequence is TGTGCCAGCAGCTTTGCGACTAACTATGGCTACACCTTC. The rearrangement links TRBV7-2 to TRBJ1-2; D is ambiguous. This CDR3 contains 13 residues. The ends were cut back, 3 bases at V and 0 bases at J, with 5 bases in the middle. CDR1 and CDR2 from the germline V gene are SGHTA and FQGNSA.

In DNA form, the CDR3 reads TGTGCCAGCAGCCCGCAGGGAGTCGGCAAAAACATTCAGTACTTC. This encodes CASSPQGVGKNIQYF. This chain links TRBV11-2 with TRBJ2-4; D is tentatively TRBD1 or TRBD2 (5 bases each). Trimming shortened V by 5 bases and J by 3 bases, and 14 bases separated the two germline ends. CDR1 SGHAT and CDR2 FQNNGV come from the germline V gene. This CDR3 has 15 residues.

The rearrangement links TRBV6-6 to TRBJ2-1; 7 nucleotides align to TRBD1. Germline CDR1 is MNHNY and CDR2 is SVGAGI (reference sequence). This CDR3 contains 15 residues. After removal of 0 bases from V and 10 bases from J, the junction contained 9 bases not matched to a gene. The CDR3 sequence: CASSYSIRGGREQFF. DNA of the CDR3: TGTGCCAGCAGTTACTCGATTAGAGGGGGCAGGGAGCAGTTCTTC.

The gene calls are TRBV3-1 and TRBJ2-5, with 7 positions matching TRBD1. CDR3 length: 15 amino acids. V dropped 6 bases and J dropped 7; count of bases not matched to a gene: 14. Germline assignment: CDR1 LGHDT and CDR2 YNNKEL (reference sequence). CDR3 residues: CASRGTASHSGTQYF. Here the CDR3 DNA reads TGTGCCAGCAGGGGGACAGCCTCTCATTCGGGGACCCAGTACTTC.

In this sample, this clonotype turned up once. V usage is TRBV27 and J usage is TRBJ2-7, with a possible D match to TRBD1 (6 bases). Trimming shortened V by 4 bases and J by 3 bases, and 13 bases separated the two germline ends. CDR3 size: 14 residues. From germline, CDR1 is MNHEY and CDR2 SMNVEV (reference sequence). The CDR3 DNA sequence: TGTGCCAGCAGTTGGGCAGGGGAAGGCTACGAGCAGTACTTC. It translates to CASSWAGEGYEQYF.

This clonotype was seen a handful of times. The chain combines TRBV15 with TRBJ2-7; TRBD2 might be the D (6 bases). Germline assignment: CDR1 LNHNV and CDR2 YYDKDF (reference sequence). Trimming cost V 5 bases and J 3 bases, with 11 bases left between them. This CDR3 region has 13 residues. CDR3 sequence reads: CATSGDWGYEQYF. CDR3 sequence (DNA): TGTGCCACCAGCGGGGACTGGGGCTACGAGCAGTACTTC.

The chain combines TRBV9 with TRBJ2-1, with 7 bases fitting TRBD2. Germline V gives CDR1 SGDLS, CDR2 YYNGEE. CDR3 length: 13 amino acids. V trimming: 0 bases; J trimming: 9 bases; junction bases outside the gene matches: 3. The CDR3, as DNA: TGTGCCAGCAGCGTAGGGGGGGGAGTTGAGCAGTTCTTC. Its translation is CASSVGGGVEQFF.

This clonotype showed up just a few times. The V and J genes are TRBV14 and TRBJ2-4; D is ambiguous. In germline, CDR1 is SGHDN, CDR2 FVKESK. This CDR3 region has 16 residues. The ends were cut back, 0 bases at V and 0 bases at J, with 9 bases in the middle. The CDR3 protein is CASSQDSPIAKNIQYF. The CDR3 DNA reads as TGTGCCAGCAGCCAAGATAGTCCGATAGCCAAAAACATTCAGTACTTC. Supplemented by reference TRBV14 and TRBJ2-4, the full variable domain reads EAGVTQFPSHSVIEKGQTVTLRCDPISGHDNLYWYRRVMGKEIKFLLHFVKESKQDESGMPNNRFLAERTGGTYSTLKVQPAELEDSGVYFCASSQDSPIAKNIQYFGAGTRLSVL.

The chain combines TRBV27 with TRBJ1-2, with D possibly TRBD1 on 6 matching bases. Trimming left V 4 bases short and J 5 bases short, with 23 bases between. The CDR3 is 17 residues long. Germline CDR1 reads MNHEY; CDR2 reads SMNVEV (reference sequence). CDR3 protein: CASSSAGFGKTGYGYTF. The CDR3, as DNA: TGTGCCAGCAGTTCCGCCGGATTCGGAAAGACAGGTTATGGCTACACCTTC.

In this sample, this clonotype turned up once. This rearrangement joins TRBV5-1 to TRBJ2-4; 7 nucleotides align to TRBD2. Germline loops: CDR1 SGHRS, CDR2 YFSETQ. Trimming took 1 base from V and 3 from J; bases not matched to a gene: 4. The CDR3 runs to 15 residues. CDR3 protein: CASSLPGGGKNIQYF. DNA of the CDR3: TGCGCCAGCAGCTTGCCGGGAGGAGGCAAAAACATTCAGTACTTC. Drawing the rest from reference TRBV5-1 and TRBJ2-4, the complete variable domain is KAGVTQTPRYLIKTRGQQVTLSCSPISGHRSVSWYQQTPGQGLQFLFEYFSETQRNKGNFPGRFSGRQFSNSRSEMNVSTLELGDSALYLCASSLPGGGKNIQYFGAGTRLSVL.

This clonotype has only a few counts. The chain couples TRBV3-1 to TRBJ1-2; maybe TRBD1 (5 bases). Germline V gene data show CDR1 as LGHDT and CDR2 as YNNKEL (reference sequence). CDR3 length: 15 amino acids. Trimming pared 0 bases from V and 6 bases from J, leaving 14 bases between. The CDR3 DNA follows: TGTGCCAGCAGCCAAGATCTTCCAGGGCTGCATGGCTACACCTTC. Amino acid sequence: CASSQDLPGLHGYTF.

This chain uses TRBV9 with TRBJ2-6; 16 bases line up with TRBD2. There are 18 residues in the CDR3. Germline loops: CDR1 SGDLS, CDR2 YYNGEE. The ends lost 3 bases at V and 2 bases at J; junction bases unmatched: 2. CDR3 in amino acids: CASSEGLAGGTGANVLTF. CDR3 bases: TGTGCCAGCAGCGAGGGACTAGCGGGAGGGACTGGGGCCAACGTCCTGACTTTC.

V gene TRBV7-9 combines with J gene TRBJ1-2, with 12 nucleotides matching TRBD1. This CDR3 is 18 amino acids long. After removal of 5 bases from V and 7 bases from J, the junction contained 17 bases not matched to a gene. Per germline, CDR1 SEHNR and CDR2 FQNEAQ (reference sequence). CDR3 residues: CASSKRDRGRELSIGYTF. The DNA of the CDR3 is TGTGCCAGCAGCAAACGGGACAGGGGGCGCGAACTATCTATTGGCTACACCTTC.

V is TRBV25-1 and J is TRBJ2-1, with 11 bases matching TRBD2. V dropped 4 bases and J dropped 10; count of bases not matched to a gene: 9. The CDR3 totals 15 residues. Germline loops: CDR1 MGHDK, CDR2 SYGVNS. The CDR3 nucleotides are TGTGCCAGCAGTGGCCTAGCGGGAGGAAACAGCGAGCAGTTCTTC. Translating it yields CASSGLAGGNSEQFF.

The chain combines TRBV5-1 with TRBJ2-7, with 8 nucleotides matching TRBD2. The CDR3 is made up of 15 amino acids. V was pared by 4 bases and J by 3 bases, with 9 bases of the junction left unmatched. Per the germline V gene, CDR1 is SGHRS and CDR2 is YFSETQ. In nucleotides, the CDR3 is TGCGCCAGCAGCCCGGGGGGGGGAGGGTACTACGAGCAGTACTTC. As protein: CASSPGGGGYYEQYF.

DNA for the CDR3: TGCAGTGCTAGAGATTGGGAGGGAGTGGGAAATGAGCAGTACTTC. Encoded protein: CSARDWEGVGNEQYF. J is TRBJ2-5 and V is TRBV20-1; 7 bases agree with TRBD2. This CDR3 spans 15 amino acids. Looked up from germline, CDR1 is DFQATT and CDR2 is SNEGSKA (reference sequence). The ends lost 0 bases at V and 11 bases at J; junction bases unmatched: 15.

The chain carries TRBV20-1 and TRBJ2-5, with 16 bases aligning to TRBD2. The DNA end lines up better with TRBJ2-7; the J call may be wrong. Germline V gene sequence: CDR1 DFQATT, CDR2 SNEGSKA (reference sequence). This CDR3 is built from 16 residues. The CDR3 nucleotides are TGCAGTGCTAGGTCCGGGACTAGCGGGAGGGGGTACGAGCAGTACTTC. Translated: CSARSGTSGRGYEQYF.

V is TRBV7-8 and J is TRBJ2-5; D uncertain. The length of the CDR3 is 16 residues. V was trimmed by 1 base and J by 5 bases, leaving 17 bases between them. Germline V lookup: CDR1 SGHVS, CDR2 FQNEAQ. CDR3 region: CASSLVPGGMGETQYF. The CDR3 region has the DNA TGTGCCAGCAGCTTAGTTCCGGGCGGTATGGGGGAGACCCAGTACTTC.

This clonotype has only one observation. This chain uses TRBV12-3 or TRBV12-4 with TRBJ2-2, with D unresolved. The ends were cut back, 6 bases at V and 5 bases at J, with 10 bases in the middle. This CDR3 spans 13 amino acids. Here the CDR3 DNA reads TGTGCCAGCAGCCTTACCAGAACCGGGGAGCTGTTTTTT. The encoded protein is CASSLTRTGELFF.